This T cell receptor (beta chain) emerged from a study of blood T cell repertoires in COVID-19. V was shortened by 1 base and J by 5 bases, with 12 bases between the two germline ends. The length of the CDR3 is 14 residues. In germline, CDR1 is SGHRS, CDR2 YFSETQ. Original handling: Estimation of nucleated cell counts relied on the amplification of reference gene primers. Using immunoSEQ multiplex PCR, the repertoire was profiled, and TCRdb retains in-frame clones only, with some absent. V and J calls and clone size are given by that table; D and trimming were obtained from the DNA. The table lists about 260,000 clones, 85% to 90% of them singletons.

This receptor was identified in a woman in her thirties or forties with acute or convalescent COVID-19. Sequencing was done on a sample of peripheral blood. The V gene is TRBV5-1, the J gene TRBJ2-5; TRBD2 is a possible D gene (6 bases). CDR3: CASSLSRLGETQYF. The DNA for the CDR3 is TGCGCCAGCAGCTTGTCGAGACTAGGTGAGACCCAGTACTTC.